This T cell receptor (beta chain) was found in a study of blood T cell repertoires in COVID-19. This CDR3 is built from 15 residues. The V segment lost 6 bases and the J segment 0 bases; nucleotides outside the gene matches: 3. The germline CDR1 and CDR2 sequences are LNHDA and SQIVND (reference sequence). The study recruited people aged about 18 to 95 years across approximately 24 US areas. Participants were placed into cohorts based on the clinical history they reported. Authors' processing steps: Estimation of nucleated cell counts was performed using reference gene primer amplification. TCRdb's table, derived via immunoSEQ multiplex PCR, lists solely in-frame clones and lacks some. V and J calls and clone size are given by that table; D and trimming were obtained from the DNA. Among about 360,000 clones listed, 70% to 90% were seen once.

This clonotype was sampled from a man aged 35-49 years in a cohort exposed to, infected with or recovered from COVID-19 (not recorded which). The chain carries TRBV19 and TRBJ1-3; 9 nucleotides agree with TRBD1. Source material: PBMCs or T cells enriched from blood (not recorded which). CDR3 nucleotides: TGTGCCAGTAGACAGGGGGCATTCTCTGGAAACACCATATATTTT. This encodes CASRQGAFSGNTIYF.